A single sample is the source of the 29 T cell receptor beta chains below, sequenced in a study of cytomegalovirus exposure and HLA in healthy donors. The study ran its PCR with 60 Vbeta and 13 Jbeta primers. Data came from immunoSEQ multiplex PCR; TCRdb stores just in-frame clones and leaves some out. Of some 60,000 clones listed, about 84% are singletons. Specimen: PBMCs. These receptors were taken from a male donor in good health and CMV-seronegative.

This clone was counted a few times. The chain combines TRBV30 with TRBJ1-5; 10 positions agree with TRBD1. Per germline, CDR1 GTSNPN and CDR2 SVGIG (reference sequence). With 3 bases clipped from V and 2 bases from J, the junction kept 4 bases outside the gene matches. The CDR3 is 15 amino acids. CDR3 nucleotide sequence: TGTGCCTGGAGGGACAGGGGGGGCGGCAATCAGCCCCAGCATTTT. It codes for CAWRDRGGGNQPQHF.

This rearrangement joins TRBV7-9 to TRBJ1-2, with D perhaps TRBD1 (5 bases). In germline, CDR1 is SEHNR, CDR2 FQNEAQ (reference sequence). The CDR3 totals 15 residues. Trimming took 1 base from V and 5 from J, leaving 14 bases between them. In DNA form, the CDR3 reads TGTGCCAGCAGCTTAGACGGACACTTGATTTATGGCTACACCTTC. Its protein product is CASSLDGHLIYGYTF.

The CDR3 DNA sequence: TGTGCCAGCAGGGAACCGGGACACAACTATGGCTACACCTTC. Its translation is CASREPGHNYGYTF. The chain combines TRBV25-1 with TRBJ1-2; possibly TRBD1 for D (6 bases). Deletions cut 6 bases from V and 2 bases from J, with 13 bases between. Germline lookup yields CDR1 MGHDK and CDR2 SYGVNS. The CDR3 has 14 amino acids.

This rearrangement joins TRBV7-2 to TRBJ2-5; 13 nucleotides agree with TRBD2. The CDR3 is 16 amino acids. In germline, CDR1 is SGHTA, CDR2 FQGNSA. Trimming removed 6 bases from V and 2 bases from J; junction bases left unmatched: 6. The CDR3 sequence: CASSSRLAGGQETQYF. In DNA form, the CDR3 reads TGTGCCAGCAGTTCCCGACTAGCGGGGGGTCAAGAGACCCAGTACTTC.

This clone was picked up one time. The chain is built from TRBV19 and TRBJ2-3; perhaps TRBD1 as D (5 bases). This CDR3 contains 16 residues. V gave up 2 bases and J gave up 6 bases, with 18 bases separating them. Per germline, CDR1 LNHDA and CDR2 SQIVND (reference sequence). The CDR3 nucleotides read TGTGCCAGTAGTATATGGAGCAGGGTTGCAGGGGATACGCAGTATTTT. Translation gives CASSIWSRVAGDTQYF.

The chain couples TRBV7-2 to TRBJ2-7; 10 bases align to TRBD1. The germline CDR1 and CDR2 sequences are SGHTA and FQGNSA. The J segment lost 2 bases and the V segment lost 4 bases, leaving 5 bases of the junction unmatched. This CDR3 has 15 amino acids. This CDR3 is CASSSWTGGPYEQYF. The DNA of the CDR3 is TGTGCCAGCAGCTCCTGGACAGGGGGGCCCTACGAGCAGTACTTC.

V gene TRBV19 combines with J gene TRBJ2-7, with 10 bases fitting TRBD1. CDR1 is LNHDA and CDR2 is SQIVND in the germline V gene (reference sequence). The CDR3 extends over 15 amino acids. V gave up 3 bases and J gave up 3 bases; unmatched junction bases: 5. The CDR3 protein is CASSMDRGFVYEQYF. Written as DNA, the CDR3 is TGTGCCAGTAGTATGGACAGGGGGTTTGTCTACGAGCAGTACTTC. The full variable domain, in which reference TRBV19 and TRBJ2-7 provide the parts outside the CDR3, is DGGITQSPKYLFRKEGQNVTLSCEQNLNHDAMYWYRQDPGQGLRLIYYSQIVNDFQKGDIAEGYSVSREKKESFPLTVTSAQKNPTAFYLCASSMDRGFVYEQYFGPGTRLTVT.

The chain recombines TRBV6-5 with TRBJ1-2; D is unresolved. The CDR3 runs 12 residues. Germline V gene lookup returns CDR1 MNHEY and CDR2 SVGAGI. Trimming pared 6 bases from V and 0 bases from J, leaving 5 bases between. The CDR3 region is CASSRANYGYTF. CDR3 coding DNA: TGTGCCAGCAGCCGAGCTAACTATGGCTACACCTTC.

This clone was counted a single time. The chain carries TRBV5-1 and TRBJ2-5; 7 bases agree with TRBD2. CDR3 length: 13 residues. Germline loops: CDR1 SGHRS, CDR2 YFSETQ. Trimming at V came to 4 bases and at J to 4 bases, leaving 4 bases not matched to a gene. The CDR3 DNA follows: TGCGCCAGCAGCCAAGGACTAGGAGAGACCCAGTACTTC. This translates into CASSQGLGETQYF.

This clone was detected a few times. V usage is TRBV7-9 and J usage is TRBJ1-6; 7 bases map to TRBD1. The CDR3 totals 15 residues. V trimming: 5 bases; J trimming: 3 bases; junction bases outside the gene matches: 4. Germline lookup yields CDR1 SEHNR and CDR2 FQNEAQ (reference sequence). In nucleotides, the CDR3 is TGTGCCAGCAGCGAACAGGGGATCTATAATTCACCCCTCCACTTT. This translates into CASSEQGIYNSPLHF.

The chain uses TRBV7-2 and TRBJ1-2; 8 bases match TRBD1. The germline V gene has CDR1 SGHTA and CDR2 FQGNSA. CDR3 length: 17 amino acids. V shed 1 base and J 4 bases; nucleotides not matched to a gene: 11. This CDR3 is CASSLGGSRGLLYGYTF. The CDR3 DNA follows: TGTGCCAGCAGCTTAGGGGGCTCCAGGGGGCTCCTCTATGGCTACACCTTC.

V usage is TRBV7-2 and J usage is TRBJ2-1; 8 bases align to TRBD2. Trimming cost V 1 base and J 6 bases; bases outside gene matches: 11. The CDR3 contains 17 residues. The germline V gene has CDR1 SGHTA and CDR2 FQGNSA. The CDR3 coding sequence is TGTGCCAGCAGCTTAGTTGGACGGGGGGGCCTGGGCAATGAGCAGTTCTTC. Translated: CASSLVGRGGLGNEQFF.

The chain carries TRBV7-6 and TRBJ1-1; 8 nucleotides agree with TRBD1. This CDR3 has 13 amino acids. Germline V lookup: CDR1 SGHVS, CDR2 FNYEAQ. Trimming cost V 5 bases and J 9 bases; bases outside gene matches: 8. The CDR3 loop reads CASSPSGQGKAFF. CDR3 nucleotides: TGTGCCAGCAGCCCGTCCGGACAGGGCAAAGCTTTCTTT.

This sequence joins TRBV4-2 and TRBJ1-2, with D perhaps matching TRBD1 (6 bases). CDR1 and CDR2 (germline): LGHNA, YNFKEQ. Trimming cost V 3 bases and J 3 bases, with 14 bases left between them. This CDR3 spans 15 amino acids. CDR3 sequence: CASSHSGGSDYGYTF. The CDR3 coding sequence is TGTGCCAGCAGCCACAGCGGGGGCTCCGACTATGGCTACACCTTC.

The V call is TRBV9, the J call TRBJ1-6; 8 bases are shared with TRBD1. V was pared by 0 bases and J by 6 bases, with 5 bases of the junction left unmatched. CDR3 size: 16 residues. CDR1 SGDLS and CDR2 YYNGEE come from the germline V gene. CDR3 amino acids: CASSVAGQGANSPLHF. The CDR3 coding sequence is TGTGCCAGCAGCGTAGCCGGGCAGGGGGCTAATTCACCCCTCCACTTT. Using reference TRBV9 and TRBJ1-6 for the parts outside the CDR3, the full variable domain is DSGVTQTPKHLITATGQRVTLRCSPRSGDLSVYWYQQSLDQGLQFLIQYYNGEERAKGNILERFSAQQFPDLHSELNLSSLELGDSALYFCASSVAGQGANSPLHFGNGTRLTVT.

The chain employs TRBV7-2 and TRBJ2-3; 11 nucleotides match TRBD2. V trimming: 2 bases; J trimming: 2 bases; junction bases outside the gene matches: 3. In germline, CDR1 is SGHTA, CDR2 FQGNSA. This CDR3 comprises 16 residues. CDR3 residues: CASSLNSGGATDTQYF. CDR3 nucleotides: TGTGCCAGCAGCTTAAATAGCGGGGGGGCCACAGATACGCAGTATTTT.

The chain employs TRBV4-2 and TRBJ1-1, with 9 bases lining up with TRBD1. This CDR3 comprises 15 residues. V shed 4 bases and J 1 base; nucleotides not matched to a gene: 4. Germline V gives CDR1 LGHNA, CDR2 YNFKEQ. CDR3 sequence reads: CASSPWTGANTEAFF. The DNA for the CDR3 is TGTGCCAGCAGCCCCTGGACAGGGGCGAACACTGAAGCTTTCTTT.

This clone was counted a few times. This rearrangement joins TRBV19 to TRBJ1-6; a weak D match, TRBD1 (6 bases). This CDR3 is built from 14 residues. V lost 5 bases and J lost 7, with 12 bases in between. Per the germline V gene, CDR1 is LNHDA and CDR2 is SQIVND (reference sequence). In DNA form, the CDR3 reads TGTGCCAGTAGTCCAGACAGGTTCAATTCACCCCTCCACTTT. Translating gives CASSPDRFNSPLHF.

The rearrangement uses TRBV7-9 and TRBJ1-2; D is perhaps TRBD1 (5 bases). Trimming took off 2 bases at V and 7 bases at J, with 14 bases between the two ends. CDR1 and CDR2 (germline): SEHNR, FQNEAQ (reference sequence). The CDR3 spans 14 residues. The CDR3 nucleotides are TGTGCCAGCAGCTTAATTTGGGGGGTACTTGGCTACACCTTC. Amino acid sequence: CASSLIWGVLGYTF. Variable domain in full (rest from reference TRBV7-9 and TRBJ1-2): DTGVSQNPRHKITKRGQNVTFRCDPISEHNRLYWYRQTLGQGPEFLTYFQNEAQLEKSRLLSDRFSAERPKGSFSTLEIQRTEQGDSAMYLCASSLIWGVLGYTFGSGTRLTVV.

The J gene is TRBJ1-2, the V gene TRBV7-6; TRBD1 matches 9 bases. From germline, CDR1 is SGHVS and CDR2 FNYEAQ. The junction had 6 bases not matched to a gene; V was cut back by 0 bases and J by 4 bases. The CDR3 runs to 16 residues. CDR3 sequence (DNA): TGTGCCAGCAGCTTAGCCCCGGGACAGGGCTTCTATGGCTACACCTTC. It is translated as CASSLAPGQGFYGYTF.

This sequence joins TRBV4-2 and TRBJ2-3; no reliable D call. There are 12 residues in the CDR3. Trimming left V 0 bases short and J 9 bases short, with 7 bases between. Germline values: CDR1 LGHNA, CDR2 YNFKEQ. The chain's CDR3 is CASSQDSQTQYF. The CDR3 DNA reads TGTGCCAGCAGCCAAGACAGTCAGACGCAGTATTTT.

This clone was seen more than once but under ten times. The CDR3 region has the DNA TGCGCCAGCAGCTCCGGGACTCCCAAGGGTGGCTACACCTTC. This codes for CASSSGTPKGGYTF. V is TRBV5-1 and J is TRBJ1-2; perhaps TRBD1 as D (5 bases). The CDR3 extends over 14 amino acids. From germline, CDR1 is SGHRS and CDR2 YFSETQ. V lost 3 bases and J lost 7, with 16 bases in between.

This chain links TRBV7-9 with TRBJ2-7; D is ambiguous. Germline lookup yields CDR1 SEHNR and CDR2 FQNEAQ (reference sequence). V lost 5 bases, J lost 8 bases, and 13 bases lay in between. CDR3 length: 12 amino acids. The CDR3 is CASSPLVNQQYF. Here the CDR3 DNA reads TGTGCCAGCAGCCCATTAGTTAACCAGCAGTACTTC.

V is TRBV4-3 and J is TRBJ2-7, with D hard to call. The CDR3 has 14 residues. Looked up from germline, CDR1 is LGHNA and CDR2 is YSLEER. V lost 0 bases to trimming and J lost 5 bases, with 11 bases between them. DNA of the CDR3: TGCGCCAGCAGCCAAGATTTGGCGGCGGACGAGCAGTACTTC. This encodes CASSQDLAADEQYF.

This chain uses TRBV30 with TRBJ1-4; a weak D match, TRBD1 (5 bases). The CDR3 totals 14 residues. Germline V lookup: CDR1 GTSNPN, CDR2 SVGIG (reference sequence). V lost 0 bases and J lost 3, with 8 bases in between. CDR3: CAWSVGGANEKLFF. DNA for the CDR3: TGTGCCTGGAGTGTTGGGGGGGCTAATGAAAAACTGTTTTTT.

The J gene is TRBJ1-5, the V gene TRBV30, with D hard to call. Between the trimmed V and J ends, which lost 3 bases and 2 bases, there was a span of 8 bases. Germline CDR1 reads GTSNPN; CDR2 reads SVGIG (reference sequence). This CDR3 comprises 13 residues. CDR3 DNA: TGTGCCTGGAGCGGGAAGGGCAATCAGCCCCAGCATTTT. Translation: CAWSGKGNQPQHF. Full variable domain (outside the CDR3, taken from reference TRBV30 and TRBJ1-5): SQTIHQWPATLVQPVGSPLSLECTVEGTSNPNLYWYRQAAGRGLQLLFYSVGIGQISSEVPQNLSASRPQDRQFILSSKKLLLSDSGFYLCAWSGKGNQPQHFGDGTRLSIL.

This clone was recorded only once. A junction end diverges from the germline sequence, so it may reflect a read error. Other DNA variants within this sample encode the same CDR3. The genes are TRBV11-3 and TRBJ2-1; tentatively, D is TRBD1 (6 bases). Germline-derived CDR1 and CDR2 are SGHNT and YENEEA. This CDR3 region has 12 residues. The CDR3 here is CASSLGTNEQFF. DNA of the CDR3: TGTGCCAGTAGCTTAGGGACAAACGAGCAGTTCTTC.

The J gene is TRBJ2-5, the V gene TRBV5-4, with 9 bases aligning to TRBD2. This CDR3 has 15 residues. Germline CDR1 reads SGHNT; CDR2 reads YYREEE (reference sequence). Germline trimming cut 3 bases from V and 5 bases from J; bases unmatched to any gene: 8. The CDR3 DNA sequence: TGTGCCAGCAGCTCAAAGCGGGGGGAGGAGGAGACCCAGTACTTC. Its protein product is CASSSKRGEEETQYF.

The V gene is TRBV29-1, the J gene TRBJ2-2; possibly TRBD1 for D (6 bases). This CDR3 contains 12 residues. Between the trimmed V and J ends, which lost 7 bases and 8 bases, there was a span of 14 bases. The V gene's germline CDR1 is SQVTM and CDR2 ANQGSEA. The CDR3 protein is CSGGTFWGELFF. Written as DNA, the CDR3 is TGCAGCGGGGGGACATTCTGGGGGGAGCTGTTTTTT.